One sample yielded the 30 T cell receptor beta chains listed below, sequenced in a study of Graves' ophthalmopathy and Graves' hyperthyroidism. RNA served as the template for amplifying TCR beta CDR3 regions. RT-PCR was first run with HTBI primers, then multiplex PCR in a second round. TCRdb re-analysed the multiplex PCR reads in MiXCR, keeping a single row per CDR3 protein. The table shows 200,000 to 250,000 distinct CDR3 sequences, with around a fifth occurring only once. The material sequenced was peripheral blood. The source of these receptors is a woman between 45 and 60 years old with Graves' ophthalmopathy.

This chain links TRBV18 with TRBJ1-5; D is perhaps TRBD1 (5 bases). Germline lookup yields CDR1 KGHSH and CDR2 LQKENI. CDR3 length equals 13 residues. V lost 6 bases and J 5 bases, leaving 11 bases between the germline ends. The CDR3 nucleotides are TGTGCCAGCTCCCAAAGGGGAGATCAGCCCCAGCATTTT. It specifies CASSQRGDQPQHF.

This clonotype was seen a few times. The V gene is TRBV5-6, the J gene TRBJ2-2; 10 bases align to TRBD2. In germline, CDR1 is SGHDT, CDR2 YYEEEE. The CDR3 extends over 17 amino acids. The junction had 7 bases not matched to a gene; V was cut back by 4 bases and J by 1 base. The CDR3 nucleotides read TGTGCCAGCAGCCTTGGACTAGCGGTGAGGAACACCGGGGAGCTGTTTTTT. Protein: CASSLGLAVRNTGELFF.

V and J are TRBV6-1 and TRBJ1-3; maybe TRBD1 (6 bases). With 6 bases removed from V and 2 bases from J, the gap between germline ends came to 14 bases. The CDR3 consists of 15 residues. CDR1 is MNHNS, CDR2 SASEGT, per germline. In DNA, the CDR3 is TGTGCCAGCAGAAGAACAGGGACCGCTGGAAACACCATATATTTT. Encoded protein: CASRRTGTAGNTIYF.

This clonotype was counted at least ten times. The V and J genes are TRBV9 and TRBJ2-7; a weak D match, TRBD2 (5 bases). The CDR3 consists of 14 residues. Per the germline V gene, CDR1 is SGDLS and CDR2 is YYNGEE. Trimming removed 0 bases from V and 6 bases from J, with 13 bases in between. This CDR3 reads CASSVAGGLSEQYF. DNA for the CDR3: TGTGCCAGCAGCGTAGCGGGCGGGCTTTCCGAGCAGTACTTC.

This clonotype occurred many times. The rearrangement joins TRBV29-1 to TRBJ1-2, with TRBD1 identical over 7 bases. Germline lookup yields CDR1 SQVTM and CDR2 ANQGSEA. This CDR3 contains 13 residues. The trim removed 6 bases at V and 5 bases at J, leaving 9 bases unmatched. CDR3 nucleotides: TGCAGCGTCACAGGGGATAGCGCTTATGGCTACACCTTC. Protein sequence: CSVTGDSAYGYTF.

This clonotype showed up many times. V usage is TRBV28 and J usage is TRBJ2-2; 13 bases are shared with TRBD2. The CDR3 spans 13 residues. Germline V CDR1 and CDR2: MDHEN, SYDVKM. The CDR3 here is CATSGRSAGELFF. CDR3 sequence (DNA): TGTGCGACTAGCGGGAGGTCGGCCGGGGAGCTGTTTTTT.

This clonotype appeared many times. The chain carries TRBV11-2 and TRBJ2-6; maybe TRBD2 (6 bases). The V and J ends lost 5 bases and 2 bases respectively, with 10 bases between them. The CDR3 loop spans 15 amino acids. The germline V gene has CDR1 SGHAT and CDR2 FQNNGV. The CDR3 here is CASSISGAGANVLTF. The CDR3 DNA sequence: TGTGCCAGCAGCATCTCGGGGGCTGGGGCCAACGTCCTGACTTTC.

This clonotype appeared many times. In DNA form, the CDR3 reads TGTGCCAGTAGTATAAGGGCGGCGAACACTGAAGCTTTCTTT. Protein product: CASSIRAANTEAFF. The chain has TRBV19 and TRBJ1-1; D is uncertain. The CDR3 is 14 amino acids. Germline lookup yields CDR1 LNHDA and CDR2 SQIVND (reference sequence). Trimming removed 2 bases from V and 1 base from J, with 8 bases in between.

This clonotype was detected a few times. The chain links TRBV7-8 to TRBJ1-1; the match to TRBD1 covers 7 bases. CDR3 length: 16 residues. CDR1 is SGHVS, CDR2 FQNEAQ, per germline. The V gene end was trimmed by 9 bases and the J gene end by 3 bases; junction bases not matched to a gene: 16. CDR3 in DNA: TGTGCCAGGAGCCTGAGACAGGGTTTATTGGACACTGAAGCTTTCTTT. Its protein product is CARSLRQGLLDTEAFF.

This clonotype was counted only a few times. The chain joins TRBV18 to TRBJ2-7, with 8 bases identical to TRBD1. The germline CDR1 and CDR2 sequences are KGHSH and LQKENI. CDR3 length: 15 amino acids. V lost 6 bases to trimming and J lost 2 bases; unmatched junction nucleotides: 9. The DNA for the CDR3 is TGTGCCAGCTCGTCCGGGACAGGAGTAACCTACGAGCAGTACTTC. Translated: CASSSGTGVTYEQYF.

The chain is built from TRBV6-1 and TRBJ1-1; D is unclear. V was trimmed by 6 bases and J by 3 bases, leaving 14 bases between them. Germline CDR1 and CDR2: MNHNS and SASEGT. The CDR3 extends over 14 amino acids. The CDR3 nucleotides read TGTGCCAGCAGGCGGGCAGGACCGGACACTGAAGCTTTCTTT. Amino acids: CASRRAGPDTEAFF.

The rearrangement uses TRBV18 and TRBJ1-1; D gene ambiguous. Germline V gene data show CDR1 as KGHSH and CDR2 as LQKENI. The V end was cut by 1 base, the J end by 1 base, with 10 bases between. This CDR3 contains 15 residues. This chain's CDR3 is CASSPRYIQNTEAFF. CDR3 nucleotide sequence: TGTGCCAGCTCACCACGCTACATCCAGAACACTGAAGCTTTCTTT.

The table lists this clonotype with many counts. The chain employs TRBV12-3 or TRBV12-4 and TRBJ1-1; 9 bases map to TRBD1. The CDR3 has 16 amino acids. J gave up 2 bases and V 7 bases, and 11 bases lay outside the gene matches. The CDR3 sequence is CASIDAAGQGNTEAFF. The DNA of the CDR3 is TGTGCCAGCATCGATGCCGCGGGACAGGGAAACACTGAAGCTTTCTTT.

At least ten counts were recorded for this clonotype. The rearrangement links TRBV6-1 to TRBJ2-7; 7 bases fit TRBD2. The CDR3 spans 14 residues. J gave up 7 bases and V 6 bases, and 12 bases lay outside the gene matches. Germline V gene sequence: CDR1 MNHNS, CDR2 SASEGT. The DNA of the CDR3 is TGTGCCAGCAGGAAGAACGGGGGGTTCGGGGAGCAGTACTTC. Translated, it gives CASRKNGGFGEQYF.

This clonotype appeared many times. The chain couples TRBV9 to TRBJ2-2, with 7 positions matching TRBD1. Germline-derived CDR1 and CDR2 are SGDLS and YYNGEE. With V trimmed by 0 bases and J by 1 base, 9 bases remained unmatched. This CDR3 contains 18 residues. The CDR3 DNA follows: TGTGCCAGCAGCGTAGCTCCCGGGACAGCCGTGAACACCGGGGAGCTGTTTTTT. The encoded protein is CASSVAPGTAVNTGELFF.

This chain connects TRBV6-1 to TRBJ1-3; a possible D gene is TRBD1 (6 bases). Germline V CDR1 and CDR2: MNHNS, SASEGT. This CDR3 spans 15 amino acids. V was pared by 6 bases and J by 3 bases, with 15 bases between. The CDR3 spells CASSPGGGSGNTIYF. The CDR3, as DNA: TGTGCCAGCAGCCCCGGGGGGGGCAGTGGAAACACCATATATTTT.

This clonotype was seen many times. The chain couples TRBV6-5 to TRBJ1-2, with D possibly matching TRBD1 (6 bases). The CDR3 runs 14 residues. V was cut by 6 bases and J by 1 base, with 12 bases left in between. Germline CDR1 is MNHEY and CDR2 is SVGAGI. CDR3 DNA sequence: TGTGCCAGCAGACGGACAGACAGTAACTATGGCTACACCTTC. Amino acid sequence: CASRRTDSNYGYTF.

This clonotype was counted at least ten times. The rearrangement joins TRBV5-1 to TRBJ2-5; D unresolved. Germline CDR1 SGHRS, CDR2 YFSETQ. The CDR3 totals 13 residues. The germline V and J ends were trimmed by 0 bases and 4 bases, with 7 bases remaining between them. As DNA, the CDR3 is TGCGCCAGCAGCTTGGTTGTGGGAGAGACCCAGTACTTC. It yields the protein CASSLVVGETQYF.

This clonotype was seen at least ten times. This sequence joins TRBV5-4 and TRBJ1-2; TRBD1 might be the D (6 bases). Trimming pared 1 base from V and 4 bases from J, leaving 14 bases between. This CDR3 region has 15 residues. Germline CDR1 SGHNT, CDR2 YYREEE (reference sequence). The CDR3 protein is CASSLLMQGSYGYTF. The CDR3 region has the DNA TGTGCCAGCAGCTTGTTAATGCAGGGGAGCTATGGCTACACCTTC.

This clonotype was seen repeatedly, ten times or more. This CDR3 is CASSLTGAWGTEAFF. CDR3 nucleotides: TGTGCCAGCAGCTTAACAGGGGCCTGGGGCACTGAAGCTTTCTTT. The chain couples TRBV11-2 to TRBJ1-1; 7 bases agree with TRBD1. Per the germline V gene, CDR1 is SGHAT and CDR2 is FQNNGV. J was trimmed by 4 bases and V by 2 bases; bases with no gene match: 7. This CDR3 has 15 amino acids.

This clonotype was recorded many times. The CDR3 region has the DNA TGCAGCGTTGAAGGCACGGGACAGGAATCTTTTTCCCAGTACTTC. Amino acid sequence: CSVEGTGQESFSQYF. The rearrangement links TRBV29-1 to TRBJ2-5; TRBD1 matches at 8 bases. CDR1 and CDR2 (germline): SQVTM, ANQGSEA. V trimming: 1 base; J trimming: 9 bases; junction bases outside the gene matches: 13. The CDR3 is made up of 15 amino acids.

The table lists this clonotype with many counts. The chain combines TRBV2 with TRBJ1-5, with TRBD1 as a possible D gene (5 bases). The germline V gene encodes CDR1 SNHLY and CDR2 FYNNEI. The CDR3 has 14 residues. The V and J ends lost 7 bases and 2 bases respectively, with 12 bases between them. This CDR3 is CASTWGGRNQPQHF. The CDR3 DNA follows: TGTGCCAGCACGTGGGGGGGACGCAATCAGCCCCAGCATTTT.

This clonotype was detected many times. The genes are TRBV12-3 or TRBV12-4 and TRBJ2-4; D gene uncertain. The ends were cut back, 3 bases at V and 5 bases at J, with 5 bases in the middle. This CDR3 spans 12 amino acids. The CDR3 DNA is TGTGCCAGCAGTTTTTGGGAAAACATTCAGTACTTC. Protein sequence: CASSFWENIQYF.

This clonotype was seen at least ten times. The rearrangement joins TRBV18 to TRBJ1-1; the match to TRBD1 covers 8 bases. CDR3 length: 15 amino acids. With V trimmed by 1 base and J by 7 bases, 8 bases remained unmatched. The germline CDR1 and CDR2 sequences are KGHSH and LQKENI. The CDR3 here is CASSPQLTGVGEAFF. The CDR3 nucleotides are TGTGCCAGCTCACCACAGTTGACAGGGGTTGGTGAAGCTTTCTTT.

In this sample, this clonotype turned up many times. The chain has TRBV29-1 and TRBJ1-2, with no clear D. This CDR3 contains 12 residues. The ends were cut back, 3 bases at V and 8 bases at J, with 13 bases in the middle. The germline CDR1 and CDR2 sequences are SQVTM and ANQGSEA. CDR3 DNA: TGCAGCGTTGAGGAGGCATTGGGCGGCTACACCTTC. It encodes CSVEEALGGYTF.

The table lists this clonotype with a few counts. A much larger clone differs by one base, so this may be a read error. The CDR3 DNA follows: TGTGCCAGTAGTAAGTGGACAGTCTCCAATCAGCCCCAGCATTTT. Protein sequence: CASSKWTVSNQPQHF. The chain links TRBV19 to TRBJ1-5; tentative D call: TRBD1 (6 bases). CDR1 and CDR2 from the germline V gene are LNHDA and SQIVND (reference sequence). V was clipped by 4 bases and J by 3 bases, with 13 bases between them. The CDR3 consists of 15 residues.

V is TRBV28 and J is TRBJ1-2, with D possibly TRBD1 on 6 matching bases. V gave up 5 bases and J gave up 7 bases, with 17 bases separating them. Germline lookup yields CDR1 MDHEN and CDR2 SYDVKM. CDR3 length equals 14 residues. The CDR3, as DNA: TGTGCCAGCAGTGCGGACAGTAGCGCCGTTGGCTACACCTTC. This sequence encodes CASSADSSAVGYTF.

This chain joins TRBV28 and TRBJ2-2; 7 bases line up with TRBD1. The CDR3 is made up of 15 amino acids. CDR1 is MDHEN and CDR2 is SYDVKM in the germline V gene. The V segment lost 3 bases and the J segment 7 bases; nucleotides outside the gene matches: 8. The CDR3 spells CASSFLGGAGGELFF. For the CDR3, the DNA is TGTGCCAGCAGTTTTTTAGGGGGCGCCGGCGGGGAGCTGTTTTTT.

This clonotype was recorded at least ten times. The V call is TRBV9, the J call TRBJ1-1; a possible D gene is TRBD1 (6 bases). V was clipped by 2 bases and J by 4 bases, with 9 bases between them. Per germline, CDR1 SGDLS and CDR2 YYNGEE. The CDR3 covers 13 residues. The CDR3 DNA is TGTGCCAGCAGCGTGGGGGGGGCCACTGAAGCTTTCTTT. Its translation: CASSVGGATEAFF.

This clonotype has at least ten counts. The chain is built from TRBV6-5 and TRBJ1-1, with D unresolved. V lost 6 bases and J 2 bases, leaving 13 bases between the germline ends. This CDR3 contains 14 residues. The germline V gene encodes CDR1 MNHEY and CDR2 SVGAGI. The CDR3 sequence: CASRRPSPNTEAFF. The CDR3 DNA reads TGTGCCAGCAGGCGACCCTCTCCAAACACTGAAGCTTTCTTT.